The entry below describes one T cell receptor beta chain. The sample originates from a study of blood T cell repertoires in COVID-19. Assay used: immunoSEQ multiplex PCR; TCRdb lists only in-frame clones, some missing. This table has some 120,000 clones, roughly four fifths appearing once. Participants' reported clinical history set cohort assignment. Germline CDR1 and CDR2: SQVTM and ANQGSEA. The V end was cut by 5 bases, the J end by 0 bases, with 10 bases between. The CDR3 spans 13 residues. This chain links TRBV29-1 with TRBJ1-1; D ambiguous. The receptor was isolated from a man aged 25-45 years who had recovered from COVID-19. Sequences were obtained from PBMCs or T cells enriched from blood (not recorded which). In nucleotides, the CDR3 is TGCAGCGTTTTGGGGAGGCTGAACACTGAAGCTTTCTTT. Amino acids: CSVLGRLNTEAFF.